This T cell receptor beta chain stems from a study of cytomegalovirus exposure and HLA in healthy donors. Study-level information: The use of the same platform for the 120 validation repertoires and the 600 to 700 first-cohort repertoires was reported by a later analysis.

The assay was immunoSEQ multiplex PCR, and TCRdb's table has in-frame clones only and misses some. The table includes 150,000 to 200,000 clones, under 90% detected once. Donors were drawn from the roughly 130-subject validation cohort, separate from the 666-subject first cohort. The clonotype comes from a man aged 18-30 years in good health and CMV-seropositive. The sample consisted of PBMCs.

The CDR3 sequence: CASSLDGDSNQPQHF. In DNA, the CDR3 is TGTGCCAGCAGCTTAGACGGAGATAGCAATCAGCCCCAGCATTTT. The chain carries TRBV9 and TRBJ1-5; D is unresolved. Looked up from germline, CDR1 is SGDLS and CDR2 is YYNGEE. Trimming shortened V by 4 bases and J by 0 bases, and 11 bases separated the two germline ends. This CDR3 has 15 residues.